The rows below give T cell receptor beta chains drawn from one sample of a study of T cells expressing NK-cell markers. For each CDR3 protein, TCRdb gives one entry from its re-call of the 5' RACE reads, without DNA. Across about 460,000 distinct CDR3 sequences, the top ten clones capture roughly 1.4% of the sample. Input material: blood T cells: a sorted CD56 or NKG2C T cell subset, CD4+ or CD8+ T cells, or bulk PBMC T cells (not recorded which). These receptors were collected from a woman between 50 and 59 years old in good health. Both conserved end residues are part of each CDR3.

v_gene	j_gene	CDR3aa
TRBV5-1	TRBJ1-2	CASSLASGAGYTF
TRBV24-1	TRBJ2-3	CATSGVAGTKGSTDTQYF
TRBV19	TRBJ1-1	CASQGQGASEAFF
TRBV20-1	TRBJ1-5	CSARELGQGRDQPQHF
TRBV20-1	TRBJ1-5	CSARGGVQEPQHF
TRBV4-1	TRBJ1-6	CASSQDQRNSPLHF
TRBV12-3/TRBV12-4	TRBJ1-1	CASRVVNALEAFF
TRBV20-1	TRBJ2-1	CSASREFRYNEQFF
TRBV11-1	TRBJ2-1	CASSLDSGRADEQFF
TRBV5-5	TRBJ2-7	CASSYSLGSYEQYF
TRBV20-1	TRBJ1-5	CSALGQGNQPQHF
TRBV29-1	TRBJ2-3	CSVGTSGLSTDTQYF
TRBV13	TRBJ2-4	CASRPMGGKNIQYF
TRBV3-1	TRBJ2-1	CASSQLAGAGEQFF
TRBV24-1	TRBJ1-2	CATSDSGGARYGYTF
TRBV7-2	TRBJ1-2	CASSLAGQGGKGYTF
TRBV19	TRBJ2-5	CASHPDGQETQYF
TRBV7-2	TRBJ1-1	CASMFGESAFF
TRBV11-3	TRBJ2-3	CASSLNSGFSTDTQYF
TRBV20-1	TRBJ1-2	CSAPGRTGGNYGYTF
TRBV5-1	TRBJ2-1	CASSLESDRLSEQFF
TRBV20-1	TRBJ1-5	CSAETGDRVQPQHF
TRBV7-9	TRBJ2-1	CASSNHFGQGDNEQFF
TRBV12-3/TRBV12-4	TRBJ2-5	CASSRGYGRQETQYF
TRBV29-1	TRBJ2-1	CSASSSNNEQFF
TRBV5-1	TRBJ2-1	CASSLARRGINEQFF
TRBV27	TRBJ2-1	CASSLFPSGNNEQFF
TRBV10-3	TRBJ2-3	CAISERQGGDTQYF
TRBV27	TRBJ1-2	CASSLSQGAVGGYTF
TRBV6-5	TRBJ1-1	CASSYEGALNTEAFF
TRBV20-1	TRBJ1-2	CSATSGDREYGYTF
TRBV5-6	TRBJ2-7	CASSFGVSSSYEQYF
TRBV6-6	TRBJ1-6	CASGTGGNSPLHF
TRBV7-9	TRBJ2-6	CASSFYQVDNVLTF
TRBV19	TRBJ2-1	CASSIAGPRSYNEQFF
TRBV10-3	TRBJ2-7	CAIRGEAGEFYEQYF
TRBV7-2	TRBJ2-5	CASSLGDAGGETQYF
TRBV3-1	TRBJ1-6	CASSQLTGDRNSPLHF
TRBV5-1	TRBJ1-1	CASRPGGMNTEAFF
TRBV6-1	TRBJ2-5	CASSPELDSGWTQYF
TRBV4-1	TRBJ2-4	CASSHPTGAKNIQYF
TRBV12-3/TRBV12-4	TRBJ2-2	CASSLVKGIAGELFF
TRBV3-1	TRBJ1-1	CASITGGGEAFF
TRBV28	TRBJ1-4	CASSPTGRGEKLFF
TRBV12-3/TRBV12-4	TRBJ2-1	CASSLPDRLYNEQFF
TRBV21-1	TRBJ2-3	CASSNSWTQYF
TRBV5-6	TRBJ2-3	CASSWASTGLRRDTQYF